This T cell receptor (beta chain) comes out of a study of Ad26.COV2.S vaccination and SARS-CoV-2 variants. Trimming at V came to 2 bases and at J to 7 bases, leaving 3 bases not matched to a gene. In germline, CDR1 is LNHNV, CDR2 YYDKDF (reference sequence). The CDR3 contains 13 residues. Clones were sequenced by immunoSEQ multiplex PCR, and TCRdb holds only the in-frame ones, with some missing. The table shows some 180,000 clones, with roughly nine tenths occurring only once. The sample in question was peripheral blood, obtained after recovery from COVID-19. The source of this sequence is a human donor who had recovered from COVID-19. The genes are TRBV15 and TRBJ1-2, with 8 bases that match TRBD1. CDR3 sequence (DNA): TGTGCCACCAGCAGAAACAGGGGGAGTGGCTACACCTTC. Its translation: CATSRNRGSGYTF.